The 19 T cell receptor beta chains in this list originate from one sample, sequenced in a study of control samples from healthy donors and cancer patients. Clones were sequenced by immunoSEQ multiplex PCR, and TCRdb holds only the in-frame ones, with some missing. The sample includes about 85,000 clones, around nine tenths of them seen just once. Source material: blood. All receptors come from a man in his fifties in good health.

The chain links TRBV9 to TRBJ1-4; 7 bases match TRBD1. The CDR3 is made up of 14 amino acids. CDR1 SGDLS and CDR2 YYNGEE come from the germline V gene. Unmatched junction bases numbered 4, after V lost 0 bases and J lost 8 bases. The CDR3 loop is CASSVAGGGEKLFF. CDR3 sequence (DNA): TGTGCCAGCAGCGTAGCAGGGGGTGGGGAAAAACTGTTTTTT. Together with reference TRBV9 and TRBJ1-4, the CDR3 gives the full variable domain: DSGVTQTPKHLITATGQRVTLRCSPRSGDLSVYWYQQSLDQGLQFLIQYYNGEERAKGNILERFSAQQFPDLHSELNLSSLELGDSALYFCASSVAGGGEKLFFGSGTQLSVL.

This chain uses TRBV7-9 with TRBJ2-7; 11 bases fit TRBD2. Germline CDR1 and CDR2: SEHNR and FQNEAQ (reference sequence). This CDR3 comprises 15 residues. V gave up 5 bases and J gave up 4 bases; unmatched junction bases: 7. CDR3 loop: CASSGSTSGVYEQYF. As DNA, the CDR3 is TGTGCCAGCAGCGGATCGACTAGCGGGGTGTACGAGCAGTACTTC.

CDR3 DNA: TGTGCCATCACCCCAGGGCAGGGGGCGACCGGGGAGCTGTTTTTT. It codes for CAITPGQGATGELFF. The chain links TRBV10-3 to TRBJ2-2; 8 bases agree with TRBD1. V lost 7 bases and J lost 5; bases outside the gene matches: 9. Germline-derived CDR1 and CDR2 are ENHRY and SYGVKD. This CDR3 spans 15 amino acids.

This rearrangement joins TRBV12-3 or TRBV12-4 to TRBJ1-5, with a possible D match to TRBD1 (5 bases). The CDR3 consists of 13 residues. Deletions cut 7 bases from V and 4 bases from J, with 11 bases between. The CDR3 sequence is CASTPDMNQPQHF. The CDR3 nucleotides read TGTGCCAGCACCCCGGACATGAATCAGCCCCAGCATTTT.

This rearrangement joins TRBV7-6 to TRBJ2-2, with 7 bases that match TRBD1. The CDR3 runs to 16 residues. V shed 2 bases, J shed 5 bases, and the junction held 8 bases outside the gene matches. CDR1 SGHVS and CDR2 FNYEAQ come from the germline V gene. In DNA, the CDR3 is TGTGCCAGCAGCTTATTCGAGAGGGGGCGAACCGGGGAGCTGTTTTTT. Amino acid sequence: CASSLFERGRTGELFF. The full variable domain, rest sourced from reference TRBV7-6 and TRBJ2-2, is GAGVSQSPRYKVTKRGQDVALRCDPISGHVSLYWYRQALGQGPEFLTYFNYEAQQDKSGLPNDRFSAERPEGSISTLTIQRTEQRDSAMYRCASSLFERGRTGELFFGEGSRLTVL.

This chain links TRBV6-1 with TRBJ1-1, with D possibly TRBD1 on 5 matching bases. Trimming left V 3 bases short and J 1 base short, with 15 bases between. Germline V lookup: CDR1 MNHNS, CDR2 SASEGT. The length of the CDR3 is 16 residues. CDR3 DNA sequence: TGTGCCAGCAGTGAGTTTTCCCGACAGTGGAACACTGAAGCTTTCTTT. It translates to CASSEFSRQWNTEAFF.

Here the CDR3 reads CASSSGLNSRSQYF. In DNA, the CDR3 is TGTGCCAGCAGCTCCGGACTAAATTCGAGGTCCCAGTACTTC. The chain couples TRBV7-8 to TRBJ2-5; tentatively, D is TRBD2 (6 bases). This CDR3 is built from 14 residues. V was pared by 4 bases and J by 9 bases, with 18 bases between. Germline lookup yields CDR1 SGHVS and CDR2 FQNEAQ.

V is TRBV6-5 and J is TRBJ2-4; D could derive from TRBD1 or TRBD2 (6 bases each). The CDR3 is made up of 16 amino acids. Germline lookup yields CDR1 MNHEY and CDR2 SVGAGI. V lost 2 bases to trimming and J lost 3 bases, with 14 bases between them. The CDR3 reads CASSYMGGRGKNIQYF. The DNA of the CDR3 is TGTGCCAGCAGTTACATGGGGGGCCGAGGCAAAAACATTCAGTACTTC.

The V call is TRBV5-3, the J call TRBJ1-1; D uncertain. TRBV5-3 is recorded as an ORF, its role being uncertain. This CDR3 is built from 12 residues. V lost 0 bases to trimming and J lost 0 bases, with 0 bases between them. The CDR3: CARSLVNTEAFF. CDR3 bases: TGTGCCAGAAGCTTGGTGAACACTGAAGCTTTCTTT.

J is TRBJ2-1 and V is TRBV19, with 10 bases aligning to TRBD1. This CDR3 spans 16 amino acids. CDR1 is LNHDA, CDR2 SQIVND, per germline (reference sequence). Trimming removed 7 bases from V and 4 bases from J; junction bases left unmatched: 10. CDR3 in DNA: TGTGCCAGTACACCCCGGATGGGACAGGGGTACAATGAGCAGTTCTTC. Translation: CASTPRMGQGYNEQFF.

This chain links TRBV7-9 with TRBJ1-2; D gene ambiguous. V lost 1 base and J lost 7, with 4 bases in between. The CDR3 runs to 11 residues. The germline CDR1 and CDR2 sequences are SEHNR and FQNEAQ (reference sequence). CDR3 sequence: CASSLESGYTF. CDR3 nucleotide sequence: TGTGCCAGCAGCTTAGAGTCTGGCTACACCTTC.

This clone was counted a single time. J is TRBJ2-2 and V is TRBV18; no clear D gene. Trimming left V 3 bases short and J 3 bases short, with 8 bases between. In germline, CDR1 is KGHSH, CDR2 LQKENI. The CDR3 has 14 amino acids. CDR3 nucleotides: TGTGCCAGCTCACCGGAGATGGACACCGGGGAGCTGTTTTTT. Its translation: CASSPEMDTGELFF.

The V call is TRBV6-5, the J call TRBJ1-2; D gene ambiguous. The CDR3 runs to 14 residues. Looked up from germline, CDR1 is MNHEY and CDR2 is SVGAGI. Trimming took 0 bases from V and 8 from J, leaving 13 bases between them. This CDR3 reads CASSYSTIMGGYTF. CDR3 bases: TGTGCCAGCAGTTACTCGACGATCATGGGCGGCTACACCTTC.

The chain uses TRBV6-5 and TRBJ1-1; tentative D call: TRBD1 (5 bases). The germline V gene has CDR1 MNHEY and CDR2 SVGAGI. The CDR3 has 13 amino acids. The V gene lost 8 bases and the J gene lost 1 base, with 11 bases spanning the gap. The CDR3: CASYVRENTEAFF. As DNA, the CDR3 is TGTGCCAGCTACGTCAGGGAGAACACTGAAGCTTTCTTT.

This chain links TRBV11-3 with TRBJ1-1, with TRBD1 identical over 7 bases. Germline-derived CDR1 and CDR2 are SGHNT and YENEEA. Germline trimming cut 5 bases from V and 4 bases from J; bases unmatched to any gene: 7. The CDR3 runs 14 residues. CDR3 in amino acids: CASSPRQGGTEAFF. DNA for the CDR3: TGTGCCAGCAGCCCGAGACAGGGCGGCACTGAAGCTTTCTTT.

This chain connects TRBV24-1 to TRBJ2-7; D may be TRBD1 or TRBD2 (5 bases each). Germline assignment: CDR1 KGHDR and CDR2 SFDVKD. The CDR3 totals 14 residues. Trimming cost V 4 bases and J 2 bases, with 11 bases left between them. The DNA for the CDR3 is TGTGCCACCAGTGAGGGGGTAGGGACCTACGAGCAGTACTTC. Translated, it gives CATSEGVGTYEQYF.

The gene calls are TRBV5-6 and TRBJ1-3; D might be TRBD1 (5 bases). Trimming stripped 0 bases from V and 2 bases from J, with 9 bases between. The germline CDR1 and CDR2 sequences are SGHDT and YYEEEE. The CDR3 has 15 residues. CDR3 residues: CASSLAPGPGNTIYF. The CDR3 DNA sequence: TGTGCCAGCAGCTTGGCCCCAGGGCCTGGAAACACCATATATTTT. Filled out from reference TRBV5-6 and TRBJ1-3, the complete variable domain reads DAGVTQSPTHLIKTRGQQVTLRCSPKSGHDTVSWYQQALGQGPQFIFQYYEEEERQRGNFPDRFSGHQFPNYSSELNVNALLLGDSALYLCASSLAPGPGNTIYFGEGSWLTVV.

The chain employs TRBV6-1 and TRBJ1-5; D gene unclear. Between the trimmed V and J ends, which lost 2 bases and 0 bases, there was a span of 5 bases. The CDR3 covers 14 residues. The germline V gene has CDR1 MNHNS and CDR2 SASEGT. CDR3 residues: CASSELGSNQPQHF. The CDR3, as DNA: TGTGCCAGCAGTGAACTAGGTAGCAATCAGCCCCAGCATTTT.

CDR3 residues: CASSLAVTGTDTQYF. In nucleotides, the CDR3 is TGCGCCAGCAGCTTGGCGGTAACAGGGACAGATACGCAGTATTTT. The chain combines TRBV5-1 with TRBJ2-3; possibly TRBD1 for D (6 bases). The CDR3 consists of 15 residues. The V end was cut by 0 bases, the J end by 3 bases, with 11 bases between. Germline V lookup: CDR1 SGHRS, CDR2 YFSETQ.